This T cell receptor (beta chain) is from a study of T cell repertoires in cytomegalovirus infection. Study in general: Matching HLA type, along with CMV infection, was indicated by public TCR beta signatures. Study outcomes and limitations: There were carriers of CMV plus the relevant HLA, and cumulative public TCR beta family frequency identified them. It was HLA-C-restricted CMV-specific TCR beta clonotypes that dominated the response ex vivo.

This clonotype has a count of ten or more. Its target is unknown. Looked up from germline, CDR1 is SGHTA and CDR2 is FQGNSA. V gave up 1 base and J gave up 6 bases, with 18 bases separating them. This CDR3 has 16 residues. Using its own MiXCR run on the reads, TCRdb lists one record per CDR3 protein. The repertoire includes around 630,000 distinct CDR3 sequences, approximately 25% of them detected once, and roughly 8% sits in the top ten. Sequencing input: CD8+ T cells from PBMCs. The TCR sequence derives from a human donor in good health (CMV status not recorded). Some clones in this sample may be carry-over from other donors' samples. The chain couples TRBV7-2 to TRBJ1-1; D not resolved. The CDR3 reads CASSLGWLVRNPEAFF. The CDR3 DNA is TGTGCCAGCAGCTTAGGTTGGTTAGTCCGCAACCCTGAAGCTTTCTTT.